This T cell receptor beta chain comes out of a study of beta chain features in type 1 diabetes. Overall study results and limits: The similarity of naive, central memory and Treg TCRB repertoires appeared greater among patients than among healthy donors.

The CDR3 is made up of 16 amino acids. V lost 0 bases to trimming and J lost 3 bases; unmatched junction nucleotides: 3. The germline V gene encodes CDR1 LGHNT and CDR2 FRNRAP. In this sample, this clone turned up a few times. Antigen: not known. The isolated RNA, all of it, was reverse transcribed, so expressed TCRB transcripts were what got sequenced. Measured with immunoSEQ multiplex PCR; TCRdb has only the in-frame clones, and not every one. In the table there are fewer than 650,000 clones, around 16% of which are singletons. The chain combines TRBV12-5 with TRBJ2-3; 10 bases fit TRBD2. What was sequenced was naive CD4+ T cells from blood. The TCR comes from a man younger than 35 in good health. This CDR3 reads CASGLVLAGKTDTQYF. In DNA form, the CDR3 reads TGTGCTAGTGGTTTGGTACTAGCGGGAAAAACAGATACGCAGTATTTT.